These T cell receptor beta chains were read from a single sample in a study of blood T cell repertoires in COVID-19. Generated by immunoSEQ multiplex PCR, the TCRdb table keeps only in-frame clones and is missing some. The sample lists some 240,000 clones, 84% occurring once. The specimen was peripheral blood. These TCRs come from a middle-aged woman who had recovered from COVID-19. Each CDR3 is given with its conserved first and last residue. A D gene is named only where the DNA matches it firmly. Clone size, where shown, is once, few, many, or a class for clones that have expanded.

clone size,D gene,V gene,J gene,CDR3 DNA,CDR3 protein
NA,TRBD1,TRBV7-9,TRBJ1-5,TGTGCCAGCGGCCCGGGACAGGGGGCGAATCAGCCCCAGCATTTT,CASGPGQGANQPQHF
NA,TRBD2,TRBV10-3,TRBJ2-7,TGTGCCACCACAACAGCGGGGGGGTCGAGGGAGCAGTACTTC,CATTTAGGSREQYF
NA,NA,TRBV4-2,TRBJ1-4,TGTGCCAGCAGCCCCCGGGGGGCTAGGGAAAAACTGTTTTTT,CASSPRGAREKLFF
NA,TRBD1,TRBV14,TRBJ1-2,TGTGCCAGCAGCCAACAGGGGGTTAGGAGCTATGGCTACACCTTC,CASSQQGVRSYGYTF
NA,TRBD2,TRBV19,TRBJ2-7,TGTGCCAGTAAACCGGGGACTAGCGGAAACTACGAGCAGTACTTC,CASKPGTSGNYEQYF
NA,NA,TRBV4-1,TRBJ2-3,TGCGCCAGCAGCCAAGATCGAACCCTATTTTACACAGATACGCAGTATTTT,CASSQDRTLFYTDTQYF
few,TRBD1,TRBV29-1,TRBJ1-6,TGCAGCGCACGACAGGGCTATAATTCACCCCTCCACTTT,CSARQGYNSPLHF
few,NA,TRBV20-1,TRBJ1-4,TGCAGTGCTAGTCCGGGACACGGAGGAAAACTGTTTTTT,CSASPGHGGKLFF
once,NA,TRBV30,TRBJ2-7,TGTGCCTGGACTAACGGTGGGGGCCGGGAGCAGTACTTC,CAWTNGGGREQYF
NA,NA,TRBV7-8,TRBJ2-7,TGTGCCAGCAGCCCCAGCTCCTACGAGCAGTACTTC,CASSPSSYEQYF
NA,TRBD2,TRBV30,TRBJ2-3,TGTGCCTGTGAGCGGGGGCCAGATACGCAGTATTTT,CACERGPDTQYF
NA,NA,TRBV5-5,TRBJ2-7,TGTGCCAGCAGCCCGACCGACGTTAAGACAGAAACATACGTGGAGCAGTACTTC,CASSPTDVKTETYVEQYF
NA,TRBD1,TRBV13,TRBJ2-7,TGTGCCAGCAGCTTAGGCGGACAGGGTTCCTACGAGCAGTACTTC,CASSLGGQGSYEQYF
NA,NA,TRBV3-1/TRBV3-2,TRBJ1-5,TGTGCCAGCAGCCAAGATCTAAATCAGCCCCAGCATTTT,CASSQDLNQPQHF
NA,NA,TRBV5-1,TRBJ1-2,TGCGCCAGTTCGGACAGTAACTATGGCTACACCTTC,CASSDSNYGYTF
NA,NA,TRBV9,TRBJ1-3,TGTGCCAGCAGCGTTTGGACGGACACCTCTGGAAACACCATATATTTT,CASSVWTDTSGNTIYF
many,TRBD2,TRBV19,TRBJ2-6,TGTGCCAGTTCCCATGGGGGGGTCTCTGGGGCCAACGTCCTGACTTTC,CASSHGGVSGANVLTF
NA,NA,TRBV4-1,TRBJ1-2,TGCGCCAGCAGCCATGGGGGCGCCGGGATAGGGGGTGGCTACACCTTC,CASSHGGAGIGGGYTF
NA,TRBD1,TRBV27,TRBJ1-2,TGTGCCAGCAGTCTTACAGGGGGTAGCTATGGCTACACCTTC,CASSLTGGSYGYTF
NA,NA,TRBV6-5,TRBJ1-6,TGTGCCAGCAGTCCAGGGGTTAATTCACCCCTCCACTTT,CASSPGVNSPLHF
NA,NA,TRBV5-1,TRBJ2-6,TGCGCCAGCAGCTTGGCCGGACTCTCTGGGGCCAACGTCCTGACTTTC,CASSLAGLSGANVLTF
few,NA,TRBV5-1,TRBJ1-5,TGCGCCAGCAGCTTCCAGGGTTTAGGCAATCAGCCCCAGCATTTT,CASSFQGLGNQPQHF
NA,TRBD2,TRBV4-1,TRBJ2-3,TGCGCCAGCAGCCAAGAAGCGGGGGGGCCCACAGATACGCAGTATTTT,CASSQEAGGPTDTQYF
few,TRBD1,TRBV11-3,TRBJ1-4,TGTGCCAGCAGCTTGTCCGGGACAGGCGGAAAACTGTTTTTT,CASSLSGTGGKLFF
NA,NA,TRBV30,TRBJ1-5,TGTGCCTGGAGCCTGGGGGGGCGTCATCAGCCCCAGCATTTT,CAWSLGGRHQPQHF
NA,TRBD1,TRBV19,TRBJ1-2,TGTGCCAGTAGAAGGGGACAGGGAGTTGGTGGCTACACCTTC,CASRRGQGVGGYTF
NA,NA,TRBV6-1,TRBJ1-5,TGTGCCAGCAGTGAGGGCCCAGGGGCTCAGCCCCAGCATTTT,CASSEGPGAQPQHF
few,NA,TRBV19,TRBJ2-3,TGTGCCAGTAGTATCGTCGGGGATGGGACAGATACGCAGTATTTT,CASSIVGDGTDTQYF
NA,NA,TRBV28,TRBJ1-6,TGTGCCAGCAGTTCCGTTCAGGGGCAAAATTCACCCCTCCACTTT,CASSSVQGQNSPLHF
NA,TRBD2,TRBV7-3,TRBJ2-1,TGTGCCAGCAGCCGGGGGGTAATAGGGTACAATGAGCAGTTCTTC,CASSRGVIGYNEQFF
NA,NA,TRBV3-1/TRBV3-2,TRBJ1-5,TGTGCCAGCAGCCAAGGTGGACTGCAAGGCAATCAGCCCCAGCATTTT,CASSQGGLQGNQPQHF
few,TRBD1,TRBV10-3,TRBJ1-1,TGTGCCATCAGGAGTACTTTTGCGGGACAGGGGGTAATGTTCGCTGAAGCTTTCTTT,CAIRSTFAGQGVMFAEAFF
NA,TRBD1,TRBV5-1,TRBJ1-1,TGCGCCAGCAGCCCTCAGGGGGCCTTCGACACTGAAGCTTTCTTT,CASSPQGAFDTEAFF
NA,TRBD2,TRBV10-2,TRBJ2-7,TGCGCCAGCAGTGAGCTCGGGGGGGCCTACGAGCAGTACTTC,CASSELGGAYEQYF
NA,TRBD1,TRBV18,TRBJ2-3,TGTGCCAGCTCACCACCGGGACAGATGGGGCGAATAGATACGCAGTATTTT,CASSPPGQMGRIDTQYF
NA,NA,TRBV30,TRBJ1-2,TGTGCCTGGCCTCGGGGGACTGGCTACACCTTC,CAWPRGTGYTF
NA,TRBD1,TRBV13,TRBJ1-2,TGTGCCAGCAGACCTGACAGGGGATTTGGTGGCTACACCTTC,CASRPDRGFGGYTF
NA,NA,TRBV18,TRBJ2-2,TGTGCCAGCTCACCACAGGCAGGGATTAACACCGGGGAGCTGTTTTTT,CASSPQAGINTGELFF
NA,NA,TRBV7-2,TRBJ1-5,TGTGCCAGCAGCTTAGTCGGACAGATTAGCAATCAGCCCCAGCATTTT,CASSLVGQISNQPQHF
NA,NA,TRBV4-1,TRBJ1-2,TGCGCCAGCAGCCCTAACCCGGGACTTGACTATGGCTACACCTTC,CASSPNPGLDYGYTF
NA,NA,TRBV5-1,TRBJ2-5,TGCGCCAGCAGCTTGACAGGACCGTCCGGAGAGACCCAGTACTTC,CASSLTGPSGETQYF
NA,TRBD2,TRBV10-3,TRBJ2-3,TGTGCCATCAGGAGCGGGGGGGCTTTAGATACGCAGTATTTT,CAIRSGGALDTQYF
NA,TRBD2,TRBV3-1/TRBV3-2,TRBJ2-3,TGTGCCAGCAGCCAAGAAGGGACTAGCGGTACGCAGTATTTT,CASSQEGTSGTQYF
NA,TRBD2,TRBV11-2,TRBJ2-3,TGTGCCAGCAGCCCCAAATGGGGCCAGCGGGGGGGCAGTACAGATACGCAGTATTTT,CASSPKWGQRGGSTDTQYF
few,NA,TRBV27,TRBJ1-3,TGTGCCAGCAGTCAATCAGACAGGTTGTCCGGAAACACCATATATTTT,CASSQSDRLSGNTIYF
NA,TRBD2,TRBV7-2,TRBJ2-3,TGTGCCAGCAGCTTACAGAGCGGGACTAGCACAGATACGCAGTATTTT,CASSLQSGTSTDTQYF
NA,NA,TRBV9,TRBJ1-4,TGTGCCAGCAGCGTAGCTGGGCAGGGAAGTGGAAAACTGTTTTTT,CASSVAGQGSGKLFF
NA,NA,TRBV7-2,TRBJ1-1,TGTGCCAGCAGCATGAGCTTCGGGAGGCCAGGGGTGGGGACTGAAGCTTTCTTT,CASSMSFGRPGVGTEAFF
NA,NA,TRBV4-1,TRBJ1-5,TGCGCCAGCAGCCAAGTCCCTGGCAGGCAAGACAATCAGCCCCAGCATTTT,CASSQVPGRQDNQPQHF
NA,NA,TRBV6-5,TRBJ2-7,TGTGCCAGCAGTTTCAACCGGGACAACCCCTACGAGCAGTACTTC,CASSFNRDNPYEQYF
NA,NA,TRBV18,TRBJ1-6,TGTGCCAGCTCACTCGAACCGGCCAGGAATTCACCCCTCCACTTT,CASSLEPARNSPLHF
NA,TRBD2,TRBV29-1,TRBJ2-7,TGCAGCGCTTTGACCCTACCGGGGGGGTCCGAGCAGTACTTC,CSALTLPGGSEQYF
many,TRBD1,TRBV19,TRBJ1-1,TGTGCCAGAAACCGGGACAGTAACACTGAAGCTTTCTTT,CARNRDSNTEAFF
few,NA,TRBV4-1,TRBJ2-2,TGCGCCAGCAGCCAAATCCCCGCCGGGGAGCTGTTTTTT,CASSQIPAGELFF
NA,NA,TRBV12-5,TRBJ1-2,TGTGCTAGTGGTATGGACACCAACTATGGCTACACCTTC,CASGMDTNYGYTF
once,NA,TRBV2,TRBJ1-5,TGTGCCACCTCAGGACAGAGCAATCAGCCCCAGCATTTT,CATSGQSNQPQHF
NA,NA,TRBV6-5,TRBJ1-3,TGTGCCAGCCGTTTCGGGGTATTAGACACCATATATTTT,CASRFGVLDTIYF
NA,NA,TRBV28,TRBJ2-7,TGTGCCAGCAGTTTGTGGCGGGGATCAAGCGAGCAGTACTTC,CASSLWRGSSEQYF
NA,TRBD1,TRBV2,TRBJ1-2,TGTGCCAGCAGGGGACAGATGGTTAACTATGGCTACACCTTC,CASRGQMVNYGYTF
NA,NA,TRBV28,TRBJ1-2,TGTGCCAGCACGGGGTGGCCTAACTATGGCTACACCTTC,CASTGWPNYGYTF